This T cell receptor (beta chain) is drawn from a study of Ad26.COV2.S vaccination and SARS-CoV-2 variants. About the research overall: Donor allocation was to the COV1001 Ad26.COV2.S trial arm. Doses of Ad26.COV2.S were injected into muscle once or twice, 56 days apart. Study-wide findings and caveats: Vaccine recipients and placebo recipients showed similar non-spike TCR breadth. Analyses of TCR breadth and depth may have underestimated total T cell responses.

The sample's treatment: around 19 received Ad26.COV2.S at low or high dose, single or two shots; about 5 received placebo; per-sample allocation not given. Sample collection was performed on day 63 after the first vaccine or placebo injection. Remarks on this clone: The antigen remains unidentified.

Germline lookup yields CDR1 MNHEY and CDR2 SVGEGT. This CDR3 comprises 13 residues. The ends were cut back, 2 bases at V and 5 bases at J, with 9 bases in the middle. Measured with immunoSEQ multiplex PCR; TCRdb has only the in-frame clones, and not every one. The table shows 300,000 to 350,000 clones, with more than 85% occurring only once. This TCR derives from a person between 18 and 65 years old who received the Ad26.COV2.S COVID-19 vaccine or a placebo. The rearrangement uses TRBV6-2 or TRBV6-3 and TRBJ1-2; D is unclear. Sequenced material: peripheral blood, taken in a trial of Ad26.COV2.S vaccine versus placebo. The CDR3 DNA is TGTGCCAGCAGTTACGAGGTGCGTTATGGCTACACCTTC. As protein: CASSYEVRYGYTF.